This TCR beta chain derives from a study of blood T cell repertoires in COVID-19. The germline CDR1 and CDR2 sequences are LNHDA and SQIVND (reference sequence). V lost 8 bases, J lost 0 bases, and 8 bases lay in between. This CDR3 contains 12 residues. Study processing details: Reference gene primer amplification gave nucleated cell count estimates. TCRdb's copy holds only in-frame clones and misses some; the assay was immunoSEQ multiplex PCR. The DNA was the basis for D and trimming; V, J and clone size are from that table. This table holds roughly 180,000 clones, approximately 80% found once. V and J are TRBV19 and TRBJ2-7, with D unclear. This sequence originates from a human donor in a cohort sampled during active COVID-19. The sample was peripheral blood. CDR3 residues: CASGQDSYEQYF. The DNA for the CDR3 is TGTGCCAGTGGCCAGGACTCCTACGAGCAGTACTTC.